The clone carrying this TCR beta chain appeared a few times. Its antigen is not known. TCRdb re-called the RACE reads through MiXCR, storing one row per CDR3 protein. The data hold 110,000 or so distinct CDR3 sequences, with 9.2% observed a single time. Time point reported: patch test 2, 6 weeks after DPC sensitization. Treatment in this sample: therapeutic diphenylcyclopropenone sensitization with weekly scalp DPC. Total RNA was isolated from whole blood that had not been fractionated. The data stem from a study of human T cells and chemical hapten exposure. Regarding the study as a whole: Because all patients had alopecia, their immune responses might differ from healthy ones. Positive correlation was observed between PT1 expanded TCR counts and patch test score. TCRs exceeding a frequency of 1 in 1000 stayed unchanged under DPC sensitization.

Germline CDR1 and CDR2: MDHEN and SYDVKM. The CDR3 contains 16 residues. V lost 5 bases and J 0 bases, leaving 14 bases between the germline ends. The origin of this receptor is a woman in her thirties or forties with alopecia areata. Some clones in this sample may be carry-over from other donors' samples. The input for sequencing was whole blood, taken in connection with sensitization to the hapten diphenylcyclopropenone (DPC). The J gene is TRBJ1-5, the V gene TRBV28, with D hard to call. The CDR3 spells CASSPVGASSNQPQHF. CDR3 in DNA: TGTGCCAGCAGTCCCGTCGGAGCGAGTAGCAATCAGCCCCAGCATTTT.